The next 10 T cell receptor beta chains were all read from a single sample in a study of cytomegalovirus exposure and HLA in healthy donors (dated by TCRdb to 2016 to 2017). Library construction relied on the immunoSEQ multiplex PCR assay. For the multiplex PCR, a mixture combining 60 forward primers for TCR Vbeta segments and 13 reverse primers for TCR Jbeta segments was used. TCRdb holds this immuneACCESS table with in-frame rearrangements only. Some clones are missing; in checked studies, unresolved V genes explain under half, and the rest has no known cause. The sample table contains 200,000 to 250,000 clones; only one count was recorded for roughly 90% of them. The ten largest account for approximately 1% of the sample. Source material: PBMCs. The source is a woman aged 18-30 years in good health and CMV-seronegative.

CDR3 nucleotide sequence: TGTGCCAGTAGTCCCGGAGGAACTGGGGCCAACGTCCTGACTTTC. Its protein product is CASSPGGTGANVLTF. The chain uses TRBV19 and TRBJ2-6; tentative D call: TRBD2 (5 bases). Trimming removed 5 bases at V and 2 bases at J, with 10 bases between. This CDR3 region has 15 residues. CDR1 is LNHDA and CDR2 is SQIVND in the germline V gene (reference sequence).

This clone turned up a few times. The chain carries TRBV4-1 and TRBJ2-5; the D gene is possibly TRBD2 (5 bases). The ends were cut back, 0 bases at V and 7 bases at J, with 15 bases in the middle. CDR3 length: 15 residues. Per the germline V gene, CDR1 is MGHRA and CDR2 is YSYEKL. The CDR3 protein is CASSQDWSVAGTQYF. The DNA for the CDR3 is TGCGCCAGCAGCCAAGATTGGAGTGTGGCGGGGACCCAGTACTTC.

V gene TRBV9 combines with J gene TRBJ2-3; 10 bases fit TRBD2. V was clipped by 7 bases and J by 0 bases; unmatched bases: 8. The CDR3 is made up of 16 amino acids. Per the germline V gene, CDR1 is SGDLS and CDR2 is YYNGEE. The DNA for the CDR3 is TGTGCCAGCTCCCGGACTAGCGGCACTAGCACAGATACGCAGTATTTT. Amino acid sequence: CASSRTSGTSTDTQYF.

In nucleotides, the CDR3 is TGTGCCAGCAGCCAAGATTGGCCCCGTTTGGATGAGCAGTTCTTC. It codes for CASSQDWPRLDEQFF. V usage is TRBV4-2 and J usage is TRBJ2-1; D remains unclear. CDR3 length: 15 residues. From germline, CDR1 is LGHNA and CDR2 YNFKEQ. The V gene lost 0 bases and the J gene lost 8 bases, with 14 bases spanning the gap.

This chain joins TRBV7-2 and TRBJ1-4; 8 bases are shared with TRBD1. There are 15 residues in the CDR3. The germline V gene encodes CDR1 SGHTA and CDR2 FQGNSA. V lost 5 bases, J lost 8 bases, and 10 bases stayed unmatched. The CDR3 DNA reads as TGTGCCAGCAGCCGAAACCGGGACAGGAGGGAAAAACTGTTTTTT. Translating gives CASSRNRDRREKLFF.

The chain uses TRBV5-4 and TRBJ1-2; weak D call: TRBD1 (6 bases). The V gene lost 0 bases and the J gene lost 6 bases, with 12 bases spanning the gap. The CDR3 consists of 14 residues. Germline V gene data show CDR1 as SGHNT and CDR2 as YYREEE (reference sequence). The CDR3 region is CASSLVGQPDGYTF. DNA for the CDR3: TGTGCCAGCAGCTTGGTGGGACAACCAGATGGCTACACCTTC.

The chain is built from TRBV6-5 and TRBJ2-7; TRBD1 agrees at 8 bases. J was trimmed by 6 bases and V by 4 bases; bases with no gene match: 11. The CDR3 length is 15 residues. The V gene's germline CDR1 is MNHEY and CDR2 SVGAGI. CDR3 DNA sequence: TGTGCCAGCAGTTTCAGGGGGCGCGTGAAGGGCGAGCAGTACTTC. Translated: CASSFRGRVKGEQYF.

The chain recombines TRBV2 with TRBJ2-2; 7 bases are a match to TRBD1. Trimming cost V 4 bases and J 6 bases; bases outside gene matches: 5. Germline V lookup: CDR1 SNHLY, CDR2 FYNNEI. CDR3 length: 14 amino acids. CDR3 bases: TGTGCCAGCAGTGCCCAGGGGGAGCCCGGGGAGCTGTTTTTT. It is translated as CASSAQGEPGELFF.

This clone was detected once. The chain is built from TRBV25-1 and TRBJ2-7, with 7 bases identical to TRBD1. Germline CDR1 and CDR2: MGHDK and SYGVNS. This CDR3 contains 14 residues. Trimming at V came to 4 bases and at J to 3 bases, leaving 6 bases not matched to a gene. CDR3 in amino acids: CASSGQGPIYEQYF. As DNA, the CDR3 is TGTGCCAGCAGTGGACAGGGCCCCATCTACGAGCAGTACTTC.

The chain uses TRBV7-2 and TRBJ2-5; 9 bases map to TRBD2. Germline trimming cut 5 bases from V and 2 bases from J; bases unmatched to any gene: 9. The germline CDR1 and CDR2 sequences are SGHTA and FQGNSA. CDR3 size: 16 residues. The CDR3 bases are TGTGCCAGCAGCCTTTATAGCGGGGGACTTCAAGAGACCCAGTACTTC. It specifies CASSLYSGGLQETQYF.